A selection of T cell receptor beta chains follows, all from one sample in a study of cytomegalovirus exposure and HLA in healthy donors. Clones were read by immunoSEQ multiplex PCR, and TCRdb kept only the in-frame ones, dropping some. The table records under 200,000 clones, roughly nine tenths of them present only once. The sequencing sample was made of PBMCs. Receptors originate from a woman aged 18-30 years in good health and CMV-seropositive. CDR3s include the opening cysteine and the closing phenylalanine or tryptophan. The order of the fields is V gene, J gene, D gene, clone size, CDR3 DNA, CDR3 protein. A D gene is named only where the DNA matches it firmly. Clone size appears in some rows only: once, few, many, or a class for an expanded clone.

V: TRBV19
J: TRBJ1-4
D: NA
size: NA
DNA: TGTGCCAGTAGTACCTCCCCGTCCGAAAGCGGTGAAAAACTGTTTTTT
CDR3: CASSTSPSESGEKLFF

V: TRBV27
J: TRBJ2-7
D: NA
size: NA
DNA: TGTGCCAGCAGTTCCCTTCACAGGGATCTGAAGCAGTACTTC
CDR3: CASSSLHRDLKQYF

V: TRBV5-1
J: TRBJ2-7
D: NA
size: NA
DNA: TGCGCCAGCAGCCCTAAACCGGGATCACACTACGAGCAGTACTTC
CDR3: CASSPKPGSHYEQYF

V: TRBV19
J: TRBJ1-1
D: NA
size: NA
DNA: TGTGCCAGTAGTCCCGGGCCCACGGGGGGTACTGAAGCTTTCTTT
CDR3: CASSPGPTGGTEAFF

V: TRBV4-3
J: TRBJ2-1
D: TRBD2
size: once
DNA: TGCGCCAGCAGCCAAGGGGGGGATTTGGTAGCGGGACCCGGGAGGCGCTACAATGAGCAGTTCTTC
CDR3: CASSQGGDLVAGPGRRYNEQFF

V: TRBV29-1
J: TRBJ2-3
D: TRBD2
size: NA
DNA: TGCAGCGTTGAATGGTTAGCGGGTGGGACAGATACGCAGTATTTT
CDR3: CSVEWLAGGTDTQYF

V: TRBV18
J: TRBJ1-2
D: NA
size: NA
DNA: TGTGCCAGCTCACCGGGGGGGGCGCTCCGTGGCTACACCTTC
CDR3: CASSPGGALRGYTF

V: TRBV4-1
J: TRBJ1-1
D: NA
size: NA
DNA: TGCGCCAGCAGCCGCCTGACAGGAGCAGACACTGAAGCTTTCTTT
CDR3: CASSRLTGADTEAFF

V: TRBV11-2
J: TRBJ1-1
D: NA
size: once
DNA: TGTGCCAGCAGCTCGCGGGATCTTTTCTTT
CDR3: CASSSRDLFF

V: TRBV5-1
J: TRBJ2-1
D: TRBD2
size: NA
DNA: TGCGCCAGCAGGGGACTAGCGGGAGTCGGCAATGAGCAGTTCTTC
CDR3: CASRGLAGVGNEQFF

V: TRBV7-3
J: TRBJ2-7
D: TRBD1
size: NA
DNA: TGTGCCAGCAGCGTAATCGGGACAGGATCCTACGAGCAGTACTTC
CDR3: CASSVIGTGSYEQYF

V: TRBV7-9
J: TRBJ1-4
D: NA
size: NA
DNA: TGTGCCAGCAGCCCCCGGCCCGGCGGTGAAAAACTGTTTTTT
CDR3: CASSPRPGGEKLFF

V: TRBV15
J: TRBJ2-5
D: TRBD2
size: NA
DNA: TGTGCCACCAGCGCCGTAGCGGGGGTTAGTGAGACCCAGTACTTC
CDR3: CATSAVAGVSETQYF

V: TRBV29-1
J: TRBJ2-7
D: NA
size: few
DNA: TGCAGCGGACAACGGACTGGCTCCTACGAGCAGTACTTC
CDR3: CSGQRTGSYEQYF

V: TRBV7-2
J: TRBJ2-2
D: NA
size: NA
DNA: TGTGCCAGCAGCCCTCGGACAACGGGGGAGCTGTTTTTT
CDR3: CASSPRTTGELFF

V: TRBV28
J: TRBJ1-3
D: NA
size: NA
DNA: TGTGCCAGCAGTTTCCTTTTGGGAAACACCATATATTTT
CDR3: CASSFLLGNTIYF

V: TRBV28
J: TRBJ2-7
D: TRBD2
size: NA
DNA: TGTGCCAGCAGTTTTACTAGCGGGAGACTAGGGGAGCAGTACTTC
CDR3: CASSFTSGRLGEQYF

V: TRBV7-9
J: TRBJ2-7
D: TRBD2
size: NA
DNA: TGTGCCAGCAGCCTCGGGGGGGGGCCCCCCGAGCAGTACTTC
CDR3: CASSLGGGPPEQYF

V: TRBV11-2
J: TRBJ1-5
D: TRBD1
size: NA
DNA: TGTGCCAGCAGCGACAACAGGGGGAAGGGGCAGCCCCAGCATTTT
CDR3: CASSDNRGKGQPQHF

V: TRBV10-2
J: TRBJ1-5
D: NA
size: NA
DNA: TGCGCCAGAGATTCGACAGGACTTACATATCAGCCCCAGCATTTT
CDR3: CARDSTGLTYQPQHF

V: TRBV30
J: TRBJ1-5
D: NA
size: few
DNA: TGTGCCTGGAGCGAGGACAGAAATCAGCCCCAGCATTTT
CDR3: CAWSEDRNQPQHF

V: TRBV29-1
J: TRBJ1-2
D: NA
size: once
DNA: TGCAGCGTTCGGGAGGGCTATGGCTACACCTTC
CDR3: CSVREGYGYTF